One and the same sample provided the 29 T cell receptor beta chains below, sequenced in a study of regulatory T cells in long-lasting Graves disease. Time point defined: newly diagnosed GD, antithyroid drugs for less than 3 months. From PBMCs, RNA was extracted and then used to make the TCR library. Arm-PCR of CDR3 regions with iRepertoire HTBI primers generated TCR beta libraries. TCRdb recomputed calls from the multiplex PCR reads with MiXCR, one row per CDR3 protein. The sample lists about 500,000 distinct CDR3 sequences, 12% occurring once. These data also formed part of another study, on T cells in Graves' hyperthyroidism and ophthalmopathy.

The sequenced sample was peripheral blood mononuclear cells (PBMCs), obtained at new diagnosis, from a patient treated with antithyroid drugs. Receptors were obtained from a woman aged 25-40 years with Graves disease.

At least ten counts were recorded for this clonotype. The CDR3 DNA follows: TGCAGTGCTAGTCGTCGGCTTTGGGACACTGAAGCTTTCTTT. Encoded protein: CSASRRLWDTEAFF. The J gene is TRBJ1-1, the V gene TRBV20-1; D call uncertain. CDR1 and CDR2 (germline): DFQATT, SNEGSKA (reference sequence). The CDR3 totals 14 residues. V was shortened by 3 bases and J by 3 bases, with 14 bases between the two germline ends.

This clonotype has at least ten counts. The rearrangement uses TRBV11-3 and TRBJ1-3; D not resolved. The CDR3 length is 16 residues. V was clipped by 2 bases and J by 0 bases, with 11 bases between them. Looked up from germline, CDR1 is SGHNT and CDR2 is YENEEA. The CDR3 protein is CASSLSSYYSGNTIYF. Written as DNA, the CDR3 is TGTGCCAGCAGCTTAAGCTCGTATTACTCTGGAAACACCATATATTTT.

The table lists this clonotype with a few counts. The rearrangement uses TRBV20-1 and TRBJ1-2; no clear D. The CDR3 loop spans 14 amino acids. The germline V and J ends were trimmed by 6 bases and 4 bases, with 18 bases remaining between them. Germline CDR1 DFQATT, CDR2 SNEGSKA (reference sequence). Here the CDR3 reads CSAPDQPYTYGYTF. CDR3 nucleotide sequence: TGCAGTGCCCCAGACCAACCATACACCTATGGCTACACCTTC.

The sample holds many counts of this clonotype. This chain connects TRBV5-1 to TRBJ1-1, with a possible D match to TRBD1 (6 bases). The ends were cut back, 0 bases at V and 1 base at J, with 13 bases in the middle. Germline V lookup: CDR1 SGHRS, CDR2 YFSETQ. CDR3 length: 16 residues. The CDR3 loop reads CASSLVQGRRNTEAFF. The CDR3 nucleotides read TGCGCCAGCAGCTTGGTTCAGGGGCGCAGGAACACTGAAGCTTTCTTT.

This clonotype came up a few times. This chain uses TRBV7-9 with TRBJ2-1; 9 positions match TRBD2. The trim removed 5 bases at V and 6 bases at J, leaving 8 bases unmatched. CDR3 length: 15 residues. Germline CDR1 reads SEHNR; CDR2 reads FQNEAQ (reference sequence). The CDR3 here is CASSPGTSTGNEQFF. In DNA form, the CDR3 reads TGTGCCAGCAGCCCGGGGACTAGCACAGGCAATGAGCAGTTCTTC.

This clonotype was detected many times. The chain combines TRBV3-1 with TRBJ2-3; 13 bases agree with TRBD2. This CDR3 is built from 15 residues. V shed 6 bases and J 2 bases; nucleotides not matched to a gene: 2. Germline assignment: CDR1 LGHDT and CDR2 YNNKEL (reference sequence). CDR3 sequence (DNA): TGTGCCAGCAGTGGACTAGCGGGAGTCACAGATACGCAGTATTTT. This sequence encodes CASSGLAGVTDTQYF.

This clonotype was found a few times. J is TRBJ1-4 and V is TRBV7-9; D is undetermined. Germline V lookup: CDR1 SEHNR, CDR2 FQNEAQ (reference sequence). This CDR3 comprises 15 residues. V lost 1 base to trimming and J lost 5 bases, with 11 bases between them. CDR3 bases: TGTGCCAGCAGCTTAGGGTACTCTCCGAATGAAAAACTGTTTTTT. Translated: CASSLGYSPNEKLFF.

The rearrangement joins TRBV20-1 to TRBJ2-7, with D possibly being TRBD1 or TRBD2 (6 bases each). The CDR3 is made up of 14 amino acids. Germline V CDR1 and CDR2: DFQATT, SNEGSKA (reference sequence). The V gene lost 5 bases and the J gene lost 6 bases, with 20 bases spanning the gap. CDR3 protein: CSAPRLGRGGEQYF. The CDR3 DNA reads TGCAGTGCTCCCCGGCTGGGCAGGGGAGGCGAGCAGTACTTC.

This rearrangement joins TRBV15 to TRBJ2-7; a possible D gene is TRBD1 (5 bases). Trimming stripped 1 base from V and 4 bases from J, with 11 bases between. CDR3 length: 14 residues. The V gene's germline CDR1 is LNHNV and CDR2 YYDKDF (reference sequence). For the CDR3, the DNA is TGTGCCACCAGCAGAGTAGGGGCCATATACGAGCAGTACTTC. Translated, it gives CATSRVGAIYEQYF.

V and J are TRBV20-1 and TRBJ2-7; 7 nucleotides line up with TRBD2. This CDR3 contains 13 residues. Germline V lookup: CDR1 DFQATT, CDR2 SNEGSKA (reference sequence). J lost 2 bases, V lost 3 bases, and 4 bases had no gene match. The chain's CDR3 is CSASKAGTYEQYF. The CDR3 DNA reads TGCAGTGCTAGCAAAGCGGGGACCTACGAGCAGTACTTC.

The V and J genes are TRBV6-1 and TRBJ1-4; 7 nucleotides match TRBD1. V gave up 6 bases and J gave up 8 bases; unmatched junction bases: 12. CDR1 and CDR2 (germline): MNHNS, SASEGT. The CDR3 covers 15 residues. CDR3 amino acids: CASSPQGGPGEKLFF. The CDR3 DNA reads as TGTGCCAGCAGCCCCCAGGGGGGTCCGGGGGAAAAACTGTTTTTT.

This clonotype was observed at least ten times. V gene TRBV15 combines with J gene TRBJ1-1; D call uncertain. The germline CDR1 and CDR2 sequences are LNHNV and YYDKDF (reference sequence). The CDR3 has 12 amino acids. V gave up 1 base and J gave up 10 bases, with 10 bases separating them. The CDR3 nucleotides are TGTGCCACCAGCAGAGTACGGGGTCGAGCTTTCTTT. It encodes CATSRVRGRAFF.

DNA for the CDR3: TGTGCCAGCAGTCTCAGGCCGCCGGATGAAAAACTGTTTTTT. Translation gives CASSLRPPDEKLFF. The rearrangement links TRBV28 to TRBJ1-4; no firm D call. Trimming left V 5 bases short and J 6 bases short, with 13 bases between. CDR1 is MDHEN and CDR2 is SYDVKM in the germline V gene. This CDR3 contains 14 residues.

This clonotype came up a few times. The chain combines TRBV19 with TRBJ2-1; 14 nucleotides align to TRBD2. The CDR3 length is 16 residues. CDR1 and CDR2 from the germline V gene are LNHDA and SQIVND (reference sequence). The junction had 6 bases not matched to a gene; V was cut back by 3 bases and J by 8 bases. CDR3 residues: CASSMGGTSGSYEQFF. In DNA, the CDR3 is TGTGCCAGTAGTATGGGAGGGACTAGCGGGAGTTATGAGCAGTTCTTC.

This clonotype was counted ten times or more. This chain joins TRBV11-2 and TRBJ1-1; possible D gene TRBD1, 5 bases. Trimming cost V 4 bases and J 6 bases, with 12 bases left between them. There are 13 residues in the CDR3. CDR1 is SGHAT and CDR2 is FQNNGV in the germline V gene. The CDR3 is CASSSTQGPEAFF. The DNA of the CDR3 is TGTGCCAGCAGCTCCACCCAGGGCCCTGAAGCTTTCTTT.

This clonotype was observed many times. The chain uses TRBV19 and TRBJ2-3; D gene uncertain. The V end lost 5 bases, the J end lost 0 bases, and 18 bases lay between the germline ends. CDR3 length: 17 residues. Germline loops: CDR1 LNHDA, CDR2 SQIVND (reference sequence). This CDR3 reads CASSPRTFSFSTDTQYF. As DNA, the CDR3 is TGTGCCAGTAGTCCCCGAACTTTTAGCTTCAGCACAGATACGCAGTATTTT.

This clonotype has a count of ten or more. This chain joins TRBV18 and TRBJ1-2, with D uncertain. The CDR3 has 13 amino acids. In germline, CDR1 is KGHSH, CDR2 LQKENI. Trimming took 2 bases from V and 2 from J, leaving 6 bases between them. The CDR3 sequence is CASSPVENYGYTF. The CDR3 nucleotides read TGTGCCAGCTCACCAGTCGAGAACTATGGCTACACCTTC.

This clonotype showed up just a few times. The V and J genes are TRBV27 and TRBJ2-7; TRBD2 might be the D (6 bases). Trimming took 2 bases from V and 2 from J, leaving 13 bases between them. In germline, CDR1 is MNHEY, CDR2 SMNVEV (reference sequence). CDR3 length: 15 residues. DNA of the CDR3: TGTGCCAGCAGTTTAGGAGCGGGCTTTACCTACGAGCAGTACTTC. Its translation: CASSLGAGFTYEQYF.

The rearrangement uses TRBV5-6 and TRBJ2-4; D remains ambiguous. V was pared by 0 bases and J by 1 base, with 8 bases between. This CDR3 spans 15 amino acids. Germline V lookup: CDR1 SGHDT, CDR2 YYEEEE. The CDR3 protein is CASSLVTQAKNIQYF. In DNA form, the CDR3 reads TGTGCCAGCAGCTTGGTCACCCAGGCCAAAAACATTCAGTACTTC.

This clonotype occurred a few times. The chain joins TRBV7-2 to TRBJ1-1; 11 bases are shared with TRBD1. The V segment lost 9 bases and the J segment 6 bases; nucleotides outside the gene matches: 9. The germline gives CDR1 SGHTA, CDR2 FQGNSA. The CDR3 runs 14 residues. As DNA, the CDR3 is TGTGCCAGTAGAAGGACAGGGGGCAGATCTGAAGCTTTCTTT. Protein sequence: CASRRTGGRSEAFF.

This clonotype turned up a few times. The rearrangement joins TRBV15 to TRBJ2-7, with D perhaps TRBD1 (5 bases). Germline V gene lookup returns CDR1 LNHNV and CDR2 YYDKDF (reference sequence). The CDR3 totals 15 residues. Trimming shortened V by 0 bases and J by 3 bases, and 12 bases separated the two germline ends. The CDR3 bases are TGTGCCACCAGCAGAGATCGGACACGGTTCTACGAGCAGTACTTC. It specifies CATSRDRTRFYEQYF.

This clonotype has at least ten counts. V gene TRBV19 combines with J gene TRBJ1-1, with D possibly being TRBD1 (5 bases). The CDR3 runs 16 residues. Between the trimmed V and J ends, which lost 3 bases and 4 bases, there was a span of 18 bases. Germline CDR1 LNHDA, CDR2 SQIVND (reference sequence). The CDR3 bases are TGTGCCAGTAGTATTGGAGACCAGGGTAAAGGCACTGAAGCTTTCTTT. Translating gives CASSIGDQGKGTEAFF. The whole variable domain, filled in from reference TRBV19 and TRBJ1-1, reads DGGITQSPKYLFRKEGQNVTLSCEQNLNHDAMYWYRQDPGQGLRLIYYSQIVNDFQKGDIAEGYSVSREKKESFPLTVTSAQKNPTAFYLCASSIGDQGKGTEAFFGQGTRLTVV.

Turning to this clonotype: A much more abundant neighbour one base away suggests this may be a read error. The CDR3 sequence is CASSINGLWGIAYNEQFF. The CDR3, as DNA: TGTGCCAGTAGTATAAACGGGCTTTGGGGAATCGCCTACAATGAGCAGTTCTTC. The chain recombines TRBV19 with TRBJ2-1, with D unresolved. Deletions cut 2 bases from V and 2 bases from J, with 19 bases between. The CDR3 sequence is 18 residues long. Germline-derived CDR1 and CDR2 are LNHDA and SQIVND (reference sequence).

CDR3 nucleotides: TGTGCCAGCAGCTTAGCCCAATGGTATAACTACGAGCAGTACTTC. This sequence encodes CASSLAQWYNYEQYF. The chain links TRBV7-8 to TRBJ2-7; no reliable D call. Between the trimmed V and J ends, which lost 0 bases and 3 bases, there was a span of 12 bases. The V gene's germline CDR1 is SGHVS and CDR2 FQNEAQ. The CDR3 runs 15 residues.

This clonotype was seen many times. The CDR3 DNA reads TGTGCCAGCAGTTTGCTCCTCCGGGCCGGGGAGCTGTTTTTT. Its translation: CASSLLLRAGELFF. The genes are TRBV28 and TRBJ2-2, with D uncertain. The CDR3 has 14 amino acids. The ends were cut back, 3 bases at V and 6 bases at J, with 11 bases in the middle. Germline CDR1 and CDR2: MDHEN and SYDVKM.

This clonotype appeared many times. The genes are TRBV6-5 and TRBJ1-4; perhaps TRBD1 as D (6 bases). Germline lookup yields CDR1 MNHEY and CDR2 SVGAGI. V shed 4 bases and J shed 0 bases, with 12 bases lying between them. The CDR3 has 16 amino acids. The CDR3 DNA is TGTGCCAGCAGTTTGCTCAGGGGATCAACTAATGAAAAACTGTTTTTT. This codes for CASSLLRGSTNEKLFF.

Many counts were recorded for this clonotype. This chain links TRBV6-5 with TRBJ2-1; 12 nucleotides match TRBD1. Looked up from germline, CDR1 is MNHEY and CDR2 is SVGAGI. V was pared by 0 bases and J by 7 bases, with 7 bases of the junction left unmatched. The CDR3 extends over 17 amino acids. This chain's CDR3 is CASSYSPGDRGRNEQFF. DNA for the CDR3: TGTGCCAGCAGTTACTCACCAGGGGACAGGGGGCGGAATGAGCAGTTCTTC.

This clonotype has a count of ten or more. The chain combines TRBV20-1 with TRBJ2-7; TRBD1 matches 7 bases. V lost 5 bases to trimming and J lost 5 bases; unmatched junction nucleotides: 15. The CDR3 is 15 residues long. Per germline, CDR1 DFQATT and CDR2 SNEGSKA (reference sequence). This CDR3 reads CSARWDSINNDEQYF. The CDR3 DNA is TGCAGTGCTCGATGGGACAGTATAAACAATGACGAGCAGTACTTC.

This clonotype was observed a few times. The chain uses TRBV27 and TRBJ1-3; TRBD1 matches 8 bases. The CDR3 contains 16 residues. Germline trimming cut 2 bases from V and 1 base from J; bases unmatched to any gene: 4. Per the germline V gene, CDR1 is MNHEY and CDR2 is SMNVEV (reference sequence). CDR3 in amino acids: CASSLGRGLSGNTIYF. The DNA of the CDR3 is TGTGCCAGCAGTTTAGGCAGGGGGCTTTCTGGAAACACCATATATTTT.